Presented here are 19 T cell receptor beta chains from one specimen sequenced in a study of cytotoxic CD8 clonotypes in ibrutinib-treated CLL. Method: immunoSEQ multiplex PCR; TCRdb's copy keeps in-frame clones and lacks some. The sample consists of about 160,000 clones, about 88% of them appearing once. The specimen was PBMCs, collected at disease progression, from a patient treated with ibrutinib. All receptors come from a human donor with chronic lymphocytic leukemia.

The chain has TRBV6-5 and TRBJ1-5; the D gene is possibly TRBD1 (6 bases). V lost 0 bases to trimming and J lost 4 bases, with 10 bases between them. CDR1 and CDR2 from the germline V gene are MNHEY and SVGAGI. The CDR3 loop spans 15 amino acids. The CDR3 coding sequence is TGTGCCAGCAGTTACTCCCGGACAGAAAATCAGCCCCAGCATTTT. Translation gives CASSYSRTENQPQHF.

The V call is TRBV7-8, the J call TRBJ1-2; 10 nucleotides agree with TRBD1. Germline trimming cut 5 bases from V and 6 bases from J; bases unmatched to any gene: 3. Germline values: CDR1 SGHVS, CDR2 FQNEAQ. The CDR3 has 13 residues. The CDR3 sequence is CASSRTGGDGYTF. The CDR3 region has the DNA TGTGCCAGCAGCCGGACAGGGGGGGATGGCTACACCTTC.

The chain is built from TRBV7-2 and TRBJ1-5; D unresolved. CDR1 is SGHTA and CDR2 is FQGNSA in the germline V gene. This CDR3 has 14 residues. Trimming stripped 0 bases from V and 0 bases from J, with 3 bases between. CDR3 amino acids: CASSLANSNQPQHF. The CDR3 coding sequence is TGTGCCAGCAGCTTAGCGAATAGCAATCAGCCCCAGCATTTT.

This chain joins TRBV9 and TRBJ1-3; maybe TRBD1 (5 bases). In germline, CDR1 is SGDLS, CDR2 YYNGEE. Trimming shortened V by 3 bases and J by 2 bases, and 21 bases separated the two germline ends. The CDR3 totals 18 residues. CDR3 sequence: CASSAPRAGGGPGNTIYF. DNA for the CDR3: TGTGCCAGCAGCGCCCCCCGAGCCGGCGGGGGACCTGGAAACACCATATATTTT.

The rearrangement links TRBV27 to TRBJ1-1, with D unclear. V was trimmed by 6 bases and J by 4 bases, leaving 15 bases between them. CDR3 length: 14 amino acids. CDR1 MNHEY and CDR2 SMNVEV come from the germline V gene (reference sequence). In DNA, the CDR3 is TGTGCCAGCAGCCCCGGAAATAGAGGCACTGAAGCTTTCTTT. It is translated as CASSPGNRGTEAFF.

This clone occurred a few times. This chain joins TRBV11-2 and TRBJ1-1, with D perhaps matching TRBD1 (5 bases). Trimming removed 5 bases at V and 3 bases at J, with 10 bases between. The CDR3 contains 13 residues. The germline V gene encodes CDR1 SGHAT and CDR2 FQNNGV. DNA of the CDR3: TGTGCCAGCAGCCCTCGCAGGGACACTGAAGCTTTCTTT. This codes for CASSPRRDTEAFF.

The rearrangement uses TRBV2 and TRBJ2-7; D gene uncertain. V was pared by 0 bases and J by 7 bases, with 10 bases between. This CDR3 is 13 amino acids long. The germline V gene has CDR1 SNHLY and CDR2 FYNNEI. In DNA, the CDR3 is TGTGCCAGCAGTGAAGCGCCGTGGGAAGAGCAGTACTTC. It codes for CASSEAPWEEQYF.

The J gene is TRBJ2-7, the V gene TRBV7-2; TRBD2 aligns across 10 bases. The V segment lost 4 bases and the J segment 3 bases; nucleotides outside the gene matches: 15. The CDR3 consists of 18 residues. The germline gives CDR1 SGHTA, CDR2 FQGNSA. CDR3 residues: CASSSRSRGLAVNYEQYF. CDR3 in DNA: TGTGCCAGCAGCTCTCGGTCCCGTGGACTAGCGGTGAACTACGAGCAGTACTTC.

The genes are TRBV30 and TRBJ1-3, with 7 bases lining up with TRBD1. The V and J ends lost 8 bases and 0 bases, in that order; junction bases with no gene match: 4. The CDR3 runs 13 residues. From germline, CDR1 is GTSNPN and CDR2 SVGIG (reference sequence). CDR3 sequence reads: CAGTGDSGNTIYF. In nucleotides, the CDR3 is TGTGCCGGAACAGGGGACTCTGGAAACACCATATATTTT.

V usage is TRBV5-1 and J usage is TRBJ2-1; D might be TRBD1 (5 bases). The V gene's germline CDR1 is SGHRS and CDR2 YFSETQ. V lost 7 bases and J 9 bases, leaving 5 bases between the germline ends. This CDR3 spans 9 amino acids. CDR3 protein: CASGAEQFF. The DNA for the CDR3 is TGCGCCAGCGGGGCTGAGCAGTTCTTC.

The chain recombines TRBV6-1 with TRBJ2-1, with a weak D call TRBD2 (5 bases). The CDR3 has 12 residues. V was clipped by 9 bases and J by 2 bases, with 8 bases between them. Germline V CDR1 and CDR2: MNHNS, SASEGT. The CDR3 loop is CASTGAYNEQFF. The CDR3 DNA is TGTGCCAGTACCGGGGCCTACAATGAGCAGTTCTTC.

The chain combines TRBV7-2 with TRBJ2-3; no clear D. This CDR3 region has 15 residues. Germline CDR1 reads SGHTA; CDR2 reads FQGNSA. Trimming stripped 0 bases from V and 6 bases from J, with 13 bases between. The CDR3 DNA reads TGTGCCAGCAGCTTAGCCCTAGTTGGTGGTGATACGCAGTATTTT. It codes for CASSLALVGGDTQYF.

In its sample, this clone was seen once. The rearrangement joins TRBV5-1 to TRBJ2-7; D is possibly TRBD1 or TRBD2 (5 bases each). CDR3 length equals 14 residues. Germline values: CDR1 SGHRS, CDR2 YFSETQ. With 4 bases removed from V and 6 bases from J, the gap between germline ends came to 17 bases. The CDR3: CASSPRGRAGEQYF. As DNA, the CDR3 is TGCGCCAGCAGCCCGCGAGGCAGGGCGGGCGAGCAGTACTTC.

The table lists this clone with a few counts. DNA of the CDR3: TGTGCCAGTTCCGGGCGGGTAGACTTCACCGGGGAGCTGTTTTTT. Translation: CASSGRVDFTGELFF. The chain combines TRBV19 with TRBJ2-2; D is possibly TRBD2 (5 bases). V was clipped by 8 bases and J by 4 bases, with 17 bases between them. CDR1 and CDR2 from the germline V gene are LNHDA and SQIVND (reference sequence). This CDR3 contains 15 residues.

This chain joins TRBV11-2 and TRBJ2-7; 9 positions agree with TRBD2. Trimming took 5 bases from V and 7 from J; bases not matched to a gene: 15. The CDR3 extends over 16 amino acids. Germline CDR1 and CDR2: SGHAT and FQNNGV. The CDR3 here is CASSPRVSGRTGEQYF. The CDR3 DNA sequence: TGTGCCAGCAGCCCCCGAGTTAGCGGGAGAACGGGGGAGCAGTACTTC.

In its sample, this clone was seen once. The V call is TRBV9, the J call TRBJ2-7; 12 nucleotides line up with TRBD2. Trimming at V came to 1 base and at J to 11 bases, leaving 10 bases not matched to a gene. The CDR3 spans 15 residues. Germline CDR1 reads SGDLS; CDR2 reads YYNGEE. The DNA for the CDR3 is TGTGCCAGCAGCGTAAAGCCCCTAGCGGGAGGGCGGGAGTACTTC. Its translation: CASSVKPLAGGREYF.

The chain recombines TRBV5-1 with TRBJ1-1; the match to TRBD1 covers 8 bases. CDR3 size: 15 residues. Germline V CDR1 and CDR2: SGHRS, YFSETQ. The ends lost 3 bases at V and 1 base at J; junction bases unmatched: 5. The CDR3 region has the DNA TGCGCCAGCAGCTGGGGGACAGGACAGAACACTGAAGCTTTCTTT. It specifies CASSWGTGQNTEAFF. The variable domain in full, with the rest retrieved from reference TRBV5-1 and TRBJ1-1, is KAGVTQTPRYLIKTRGQQVTLSCSPISGHRSVSWYQQTPGQGLQFLFEYFSETQRNKGNFPGRFSGRQFSNSRSEMNVSTLELGDSALYLCASSWGTGQNTEAFFGQGTRLTVV.

This chain uses TRBV5-1 with TRBJ2-1; D unresolved. Trimming shortened V by 5 bases and J by 6 bases, and 18 bases separated the two germline ends. The CDR3 sequence is 15 residues long. Germline V CDR1 and CDR2: SGHRS, YFSETQ. CDR3 sequence (DNA): TGCGCCAGCAGTGAAAACTCAATGATAGGCAATGAGCAGTTCTTC. This gives the protein CASSENSMIGNEQFF.

The J gene is TRBJ2-2, the V gene TRBV23-1; D call uncertain. TRBV23-1 has ORF status, its function being uncertain. The germline V and J ends were trimmed by 8 bases and 6 bases, with 10 bases remaining between them. The CDR3 consists of 12 residues. Here the CDR3 DNA reads TGCGCCAGCTACAGTTGGGCCGGGGAGCTGTTTTTT. This translates into CASYSWAGELFF.